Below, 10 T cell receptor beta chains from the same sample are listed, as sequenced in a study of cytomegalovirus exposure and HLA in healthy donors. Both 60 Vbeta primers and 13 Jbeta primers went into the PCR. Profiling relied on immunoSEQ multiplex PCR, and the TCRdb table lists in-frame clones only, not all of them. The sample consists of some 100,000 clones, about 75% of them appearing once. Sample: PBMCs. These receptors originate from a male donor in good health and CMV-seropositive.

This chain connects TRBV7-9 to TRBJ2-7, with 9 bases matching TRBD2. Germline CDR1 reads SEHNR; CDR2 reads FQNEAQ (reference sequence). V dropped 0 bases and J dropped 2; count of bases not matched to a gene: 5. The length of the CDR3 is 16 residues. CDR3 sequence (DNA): TGTGCCAGCAGCTTAGCGCGGGCTAGCGGGGCCTACGAGCAGTACTTC. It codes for CASSLARASGAYEQYF.

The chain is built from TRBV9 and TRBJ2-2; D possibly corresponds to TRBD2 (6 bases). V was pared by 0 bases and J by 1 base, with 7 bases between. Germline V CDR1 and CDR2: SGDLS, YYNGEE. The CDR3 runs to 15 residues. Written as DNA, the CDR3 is TGTGCCAGCAGCGTAGTCGGGGGGAACACCGGGGAGCTGTTTTTT. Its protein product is CASSVVGGNTGELFF.

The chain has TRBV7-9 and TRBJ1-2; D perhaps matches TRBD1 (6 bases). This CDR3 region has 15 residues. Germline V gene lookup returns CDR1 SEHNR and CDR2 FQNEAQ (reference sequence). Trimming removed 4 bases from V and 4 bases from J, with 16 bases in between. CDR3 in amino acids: CASSSGTPSAYGYTF. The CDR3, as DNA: TGTGCCAGCAGCTCTGGGACACCCTCGGCCTATGGCTACACCTTC.

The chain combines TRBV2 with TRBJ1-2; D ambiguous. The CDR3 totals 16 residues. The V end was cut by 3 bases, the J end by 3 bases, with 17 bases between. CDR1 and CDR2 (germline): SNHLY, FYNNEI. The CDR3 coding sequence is TGTGCCAGCAGTGAGGACTCTCCCATCAGAGACTATGGCTACACCTTC. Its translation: CASSEDSPIRDYGYTF.

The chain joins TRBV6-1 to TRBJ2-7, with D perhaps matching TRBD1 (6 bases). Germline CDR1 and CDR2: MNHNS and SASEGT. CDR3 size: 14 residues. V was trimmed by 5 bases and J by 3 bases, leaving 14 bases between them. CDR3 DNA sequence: TGTGCCAGCAGTACAGGGACCTCCTACTACGAGCAGTACTTC. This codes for CASSTGTSYYEQYF.

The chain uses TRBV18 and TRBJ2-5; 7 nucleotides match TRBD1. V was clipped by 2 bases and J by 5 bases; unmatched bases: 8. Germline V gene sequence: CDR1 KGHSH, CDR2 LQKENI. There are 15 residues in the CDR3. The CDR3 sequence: CASSPRQGSGETQYF. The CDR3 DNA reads TGTGCCAGCTCACCAAGACAGGGTTCCGGGGAGACCCAGTACTTC.

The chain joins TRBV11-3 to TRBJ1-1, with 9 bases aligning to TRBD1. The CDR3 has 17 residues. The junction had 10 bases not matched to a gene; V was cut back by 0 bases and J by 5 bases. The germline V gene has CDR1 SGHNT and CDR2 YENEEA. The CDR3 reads CASSLDVWGQGRTEAFF. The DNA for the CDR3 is TGTGCCAGCAGCTTAGACGTCTGGGGACAGGGTAGGACTGAAGCTTTCTTT.

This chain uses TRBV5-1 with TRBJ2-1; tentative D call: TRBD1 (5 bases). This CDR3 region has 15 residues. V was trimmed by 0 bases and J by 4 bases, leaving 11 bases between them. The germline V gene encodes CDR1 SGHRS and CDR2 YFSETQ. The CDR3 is CASSLAIDSYNEQFF. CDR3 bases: TGCGCCAGCAGCTTGGCGATAGACAGTTACAATGAGCAGTTCTTC.

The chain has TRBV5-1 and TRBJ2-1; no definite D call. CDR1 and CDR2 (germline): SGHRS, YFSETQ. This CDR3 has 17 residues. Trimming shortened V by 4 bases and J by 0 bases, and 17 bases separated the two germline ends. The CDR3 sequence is CASSPPLQVSSYNEQFF. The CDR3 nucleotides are TGCGCCAGCAGCCCTCCCCTGCAGGTCAGCTCCTACAATGAGCAGTTCTTC.

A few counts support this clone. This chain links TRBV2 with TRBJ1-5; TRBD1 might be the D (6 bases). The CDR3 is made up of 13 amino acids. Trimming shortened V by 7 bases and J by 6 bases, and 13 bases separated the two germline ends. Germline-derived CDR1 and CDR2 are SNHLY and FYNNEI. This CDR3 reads CASNGRGSQPQHF. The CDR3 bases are TGTGCCAGCAATGGCAGGGGCAGTCAGCCCCAGCATTTT.